These T cell receptor beta chains were read from a single sample in a study of T cell responses to AZD1222 COVID-19 vaccine. Some clones are missing from TCRdb's copy, which holds only in-frame ones; the method was immunoSEQ multiplex PCR. The table includes 130,000 to 150,000 clones, approximately 89% detected once. The source material was peripheral blood, sampled on day 0 of AZD1222 vaccination. These receptors all come from an adult in good health. CDR3s include the opening cysteine and the closing phenylalanine or tryptophan. Fields, in order: V gene, J gene, clone size, CDR3 length, D gene, CDR3 protein, CDR3 DNA. The D gene is left open where the match is weak. Not all rows give a size; the values are once, few, many and, for expanded clones, a class.

TRBV19	TRBJ2-7	.	13	.	CASSINSAYEQYF	TGTGCCAGTAGTATAAATAGCGCCTACGAGCAGTACTTC
TRBV11-3	TRBJ2-3	.	14	.	CASSLEADTDTQYF	TGTGCCAGCAGCTTAGAAGCGGACACAGATACGCAGTATTTT
TRBV29-1	TRBJ2-7	.	14	TRBD1	CSATGTGSSYEQYF	TGCAGCGCAACCGGGACAGGGAGCTCCTACGAGCAGTACTTC
TRBV5-4	TRBJ1-1	few	15	.	CASSPSHSPNTEAFF	TGTGCCAGCAGCCCAAGTCACAGCCCGAACACTGAAGCTTTCTTT
TRBV7-9	TRBJ1-2	few	16	TRBD1	CASSFRARDSNYGYTF	TGTGCCAGCAGCTTCCGGGCCAGGGACAGTAACTATGGCTACACCTTC
TRBV6-4	TRBJ2-1	.	11	.	CASRTVGRQFF	TGTGCCAGCAGAACGGTGGGGCGACAGTTCTTC
TRBV19	TRBJ1-5	.	14	TRBD1	CASSITGTEQPQHF	TGTGCCAGTAGTATTACCGGGACAGAGCAGCCCCAGCATTTT
TRBV7-2	TRBJ1-2	.	12	.	CASSKDSGGYTF	TGTGCCAGCAGCAAGGACAGTGGGGGCTACACCTTC
TRBV7-2	TRBJ1-2	.	13	TRBD1	CASSLVQGDGYTF	TGTGCCAGCAGCTTAGTTCAGGGGGACGGCTACACCTTC
TRBV7-8	TRBJ2-2	.	16	.	CASSLAARGGSGELFF	TGTGCCAGCAGCTTAGCCGCGCGTGGCGGCTCTGGGGAGCTGTTTTTT
TRBV7-2	TRBJ1-6	.	14	.	CASSLRDLDAPLHF	TGTGCCAGCAGCCTCCGGGATCTGGACGCACCCCTCCACTTT
TRBV19	TRBJ1-6	.	15	TRBD1	CASSRGRGQGEPLHF	TGTGCCAGTAGTAGGGGACGCGGTCAGGGGGAACCCCTCCACTTT
TRBV29-1	TRBJ2-7	.	17	TRBD2	CSALPASGGLSGGEQYF	TGCAGCGCCCTGCCGGCTAGCGGGGGCCTTTCCGGAGGCGAGCAGTACTTC
TRBV7-2	TRBJ2-2	.	15	TRBD1	CASSSGQSSTGELFF	TGTGCCAGCAGCTCGGGACAGAGTTCCACCGGGGAGCTGTTTTTT
TRBV6-6	TRBJ1-5	.	15	.	CASSYGRRSNQPQHF	TGTGCCAGCAGTTACGGCAGGAGAAGCAATCAGCCCCAGCATTTT
TRBV2	TRBJ2-3	.	16	.	CASSEALWSTPDTQYF	TGTGCCAGCAGTGAAGCGCTTTGGTCAACCCCCGATACGCAGTATTTT
TRBV9	TRBJ1-2	.	15	TRBD1	CASSVGGTGRDGYTF	TGTGCCAGCAGCGTAGGGGGGACAGGGAGGGATGGCTACACCTTC
TRBV3-1/TRBV3-2	TRBJ1-5	.	13	.	CASSQAGNQPQHF	TGTGCCAGCAGCCAAGCGGGTAATCAGCCCCAGCATTTT
TRBV7-9	TRBJ1-6	.	12	.	CASGQKVSPLHF	TGTGCCAGCGGGCAGAAGGTTTCACCCCTCCACTTT
TRBV28	TRBJ1-5	.	18	.	CASSSTGPGVYSNQPQHF	TGTGCCAGCAGTTCCACAGGCCCGGGGGTATATAGCAATCAGCCCCAGCATTTT
TRBV11-3	TRBJ1-2	.	13	.	CASSLSRPYGYTF	TGTGCCAGCAGCTTATCCAGGCCTTATGGCTACACCTTC
TRBV7-2	TRBJ1-6	.	15	.	CASSSTMLGDSPLHF	TGTGCCAGCAGCTCGACCATGCTGGGAGATTCACCCCTCCACTTT
TRBV3-1/TRBV3-2	TRBJ2-7	.	16	TRBD2	CASSQVPAGRTYEQYF	TGTGCCAGCAGCCAAGTACCAGCGGGGAGGACCTACGAGCAGTACTTC
TRBV18	TRBJ1-1	once	13	.	CASSPNQGTEAFF	TGTGCCAGCTCACCAAACCAGGGGACTGAAGCTTTCTTT
TRBV2	TRBJ2-2	.	13	.	CASSEQSAGELFF	TGTGCCAGCAGTGAACAGTCGGCCGGGGAGCTGTTTTTT
TRBV2	TRBJ1-3	once	15	.	CASSEGVFSGNTIYF	TGTGCCAGCAGTGAAGGGGTCTTCTCTGGAAACACCATATATTTT
TRBV9	TRBJ1-4	.	14	TRBD1	CASSLQGTNEKLFF	TGTGCCAGCAGCCTACAGGGGACTAATGAAAAACTGTTTTTT
TRBV11-2	TRBJ2-7	once	14	TRBD1	CASSSHRGPYEQYF	TGTGCCAGCAGCTCCCACAGGGGCCCCTACGAGCAGTACTTC
TRBV2	TRBJ2-2	.	15	.	CASSDRDLFTGELFF	TGTGCCAGCAGTGACAGGGACCTGTTCACCGGGGAGCTGTTTTTT
TRBV18	TRBJ1-6	.	14	.	CASSPGGPGSPLHF	TGTGCCAGCTCACCTGGCGGACCCGGGTCACCCCTCCACTTT
TRBV28	TRBJ2-3	once	12	.	CASSRDADTQYF	TGTGCCAGCAGCCGTGATGCAGATACGCAGTATTTT
TRBV6-2/TRBV6-3	TRBJ1-5	.	16	.	CASSYGVLGTGQPQHF	TGTGCCAGCAGTTATGGGGTCCTTGGCACGGGTCAGCCCCAGCATTTT
TRBV6-4	TRBJ2-1	.	16	TRBD2	CASSEQLAASYNEQFF	TGTGCCAGCAGTGAACAACTAGCGGCGTCCTACAATGAGCAGTTCTTC
TRBV19	TRBJ1-5	few	14	.	CASSMGGLSQPQHF	TGTGCCAGTAGTATGGGGGGTCTAAGTCAGCCCCAGCATTTT
TRBV3-1/TRBV3-2	TRBJ2-7	once	13	.	CASSGGIRYEQYF	TGTGCCAGCAGCGGGGGGATCCGCTACGAGCAGTACTTC
TRBV4-2	TRBJ1-1	.	15	.	CASSQDLRVRGEAFF	TGTGCCAGCAGCCAAGATCTGCGGGTCCGGGGTGAAGCTTTCTTT
TRBV4-1	TRBJ1-1	.	17	TRBD1	CASSQKAGGQGNTEAFF	TGCGCCAGCAGCCAGAAGGCAGGGGGACAGGGGAACACTGAAGCTTTCTTT
TRBV27	TRBJ1-2	.	13	.	CASSLDSMGGYTF	TGTGCCAGCAGCTTGGACAGCATGGGGGGCTACACCTTC
TRBV7-2	TRBJ1-5	.	13	.	CASSSALNQPQHF	TGTGCCAGCAGCTCCGCCCTCAATCAGCCCCAGCATTTT
TRBV28	TRBJ2-7	.	17	.	CASTTPQLVLSSYEQYF	TGTGCCAGCACCACTCCTCAGCTCGTACTAAGCTCCTACGAGCAGTACTTC
TRBV5-4	TRBJ2-4	.	14	.	CASSLFSSRDIQYF	TGTGCCAGCAGCTTGTTTTCCTCTAGGGACATTCAGTACTTC
TRBV28	TRBJ1-2	.	14	.	CASSEVARADGYTF	TGTGCCAGCAGCGAAGTGGCCAGGGCTGATGGCTACACCTTC
TRBV4-2	TRBJ1-4	few	11	.	CASRQDSALFF	TGTGCCAGCAGGCAGGACAGTGCGTTGTTTTTT
TRBV5-5	TRBJ1-2	.	13	.	CASSLVAGQGYTF	TGTGCCAGCAGCTTGGTGGCAGGGCAAGGCTACACCTTC
TRBV7-9	TRBJ1-1	.	13	.	CASSSGLELQAFF	TGTGCCAGCAGTTCTGGGCTCGAACTGCAAGCTTTCTTT
TRBV6-5	TRBJ2-7	.	16	.	CASSYSGQGRSYEQYF	TGTGCCAGCAGTTACTCGGGGCAGGGTAGATCCTACGAGCAGTACTTC
TRBV5-4	TRBJ2-1	once	18	TRBD2	CASSLAGGLFMVINEQFF	TGTGCCAGCAGCCTAGCGGGGGGGCTTTTTATGGTTATAAATGAGCAGTTCTTC
TRBV7-3	TRBJ2-2	.	16	TRBD2	CASSITGTSNTGELFF	TGTGCCAGCAGCATAACCGGGACTAGCAACACCGGGGAGCTGTTTTTT
TRBV28	TRBJ1-1	.	11	.	CASRGGRVAFF	TGTGCCAGCAGGGGGGGCCGTGTAGCTTTCTTT
TRBV7-2	TRBJ1-4	.	14	.	CASSPTAADGKLFF	TGTGCCAGCAGCCCGACAGCGGCCGACGGAAAACTGTTTTTT
TRBV19	TRBJ1-5	once	14	TRBD1	CASYRDRGNQPQHF	TGTGCCAGCTACCGGGACAGGGGCAATCAGCCCCAGCATTTT
TRBV7-2	TRBJ2-3	.	16	TRBD1	CASSPPRQGTTDTQYF	TGTGCCAGCAGCCCCCCCAGACAGGGGACCACAGATACGCAGTATTTT
TRBV5-4	TRBJ1-6	.	15	.	CASSFDQATNSPLHF	TGTGCCAGCAGCTTTGATCAGGCTACTAATTCACCCCTCCACTTT